This TCR beta chain appears in the sequencing data of a study of long-term antiretroviral therapy in people with HIV. Broader study findings: Comparison with controls showed narrower CDR3 length ranges in HIV repertoires.

Germline CDR1 and CDR2: LNHDA and SQIVND (reference sequence). CDR3 length: 15 amino acids. V lost 5 bases to trimming and J lost 0 bases, with 13 bases between them. Every participant gave one or more pre-ART and two or more post-ART PBMC samples. Points on this clone: As yet, its antigen is unknown.

At survey level, the immunoSEQ assay was run in its v3.0 version. TCRdb's copy holds only in-frame clones and misses some; the assay was immunoSEQ multiplex PCR. The sample holds 25,000 to 30,000 clones, roughly four fifths seen once. This sequence was found in a man aged 50 or older with HIV. Sample: unsorted PBMCs, taken 2.9 years after starting antiretroviral therapy. This chain uses TRBV19 with TRBJ1-2; D is ambiguous. Written as DNA, the CDR3 is TGTGCCAGTAGTTCCTATAGTGGGGCTAACTATGGCTACACCTTC. Protein product: CASSSYSGANYGYTF. Full variable domain (outside the CDR3, taken from reference TRBV19 and TRBJ1-2): DGGITQSPKYLFRKEGQNVTLSCEQNLNHDAMYWYRQDPGQGLRLIYYSQIVNDFQKGDIAEGYSVSREKKESFPLTVTSAQKNPTAFYLCASSSYSGANYGYTFGSGTRLTVV.